This entry is about one T cell receptor beta chain. This clonotype was seen ten or more times. Which antigen it targets is not known. Qualities for individual bases were not recorded, and no much larger clone is one base off. Per the germline V gene (reference sequence), SEHNR is the CDR1 and FQNEAQ is the CDR2. Inclusive of the bounding cysteine and phenylalanine, the CDR3 is 18 residues long. Here the CDR3 DNA is all that survives: 54 bases in frame from base 1. The trim is 3 bases for V and 7 bases for J, with a gap of 22 bases between the germline ends. The receptor library was made with 5' RACE. For sequencing, a NextSeq 500 was employed. To correct for sequencing error and PCR bias, the TCR library protocol tagged individual cDNA molecules with unique molecular identifiers. Both TCR alpha and beta chains were sequenced, and tight co-correlation was observed between alpha and beta sequence abundances in each sample. On the authors' methods: Decombinator V4 was used to perform V gene, J gene and CDR3 annotation of TCR sequences. TCRs were defined as expanded if a significant change between any two time points was detected under a Poisson model with p below 0.0001. TCR abundances were normalised to the total number of TCRs sequenced per sample and were expressed as counts per million. TRAV1-2 paired with TRAJ12, TRAJ20 or TRAJ33 defined MAIT TCRs, while TRAV10 paired with TRAJ18 defined iNKT TCRs. VDJdb, accessed 1 November 2021, was searched for CMV, EBV and SARS-CoV-2 annotated TCRs, excluding TCRs annotated for multiple antigens. The public reads were quality trimmed at Q25 with fastp and then assembled into clones with MiXCR by TCRdb, keeping productive beta chains. Each CDR3 protein appears once, grouped with its most common genes and DNA. TCRdb's processing, not the authors', yielded these V and J calls. The sample table holds some 64,000 distinct CDR3 sequences, of which more than 8% were seen once. The ten largest clones add up to around 15% of the sample.

A case-control design nested within a healthcare worker cohort in London, UK, was used, with weekly nasopharyngeal swab PCR tests and blood sampling performed. Healthcare workers were enrolled in the week of the UK lockdown, from 23 to 31 March 2020, and were followed every week for up to roughly 16 weeks. This sample is part of a study of early T cells in non-severe SARS-CoV-2 infection (dated by TCRdb to the early 2020s). General notes on the study: Bulk RNA from unsorted whole blood was used for TCR sequencing, so alpha and beta chains could not be paired.

General study outcomes and caveats: VDJdb matching was skewed toward anti-spike CD8 responses and likely underestimated virus-specific expansions by missing private and CD4 specificities.

The sequence joins TRBV7-9 to TRBJ1-6, with the D gene not confidently named. Material: whole blood, obtained at baseline. The TCR sequence derives from an adult who was a healthcare worker with PCR-confirmed SARS-CoV-2 infection or an uninfected control (not recorded which). The sequence in DNA is TGTGCCAGCAGCTTTAGATCGGAGAGGACGAACCTCAATTCACCCCTCCACTTT. The encoded protein is CASSFRSERTNLNSPLHF.